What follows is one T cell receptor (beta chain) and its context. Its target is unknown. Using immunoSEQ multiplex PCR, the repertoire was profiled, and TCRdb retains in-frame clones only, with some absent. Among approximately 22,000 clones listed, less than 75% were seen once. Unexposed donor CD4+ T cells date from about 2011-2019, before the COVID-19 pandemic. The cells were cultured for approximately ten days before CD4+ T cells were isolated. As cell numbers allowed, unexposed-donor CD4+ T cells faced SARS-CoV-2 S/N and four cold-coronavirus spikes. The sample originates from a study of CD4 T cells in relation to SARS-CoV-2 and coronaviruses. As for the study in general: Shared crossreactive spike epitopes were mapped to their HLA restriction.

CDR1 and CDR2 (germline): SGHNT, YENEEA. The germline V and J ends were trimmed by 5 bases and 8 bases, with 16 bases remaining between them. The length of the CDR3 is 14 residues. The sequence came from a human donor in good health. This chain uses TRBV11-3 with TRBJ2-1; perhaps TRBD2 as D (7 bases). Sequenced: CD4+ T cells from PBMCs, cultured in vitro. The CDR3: CASSRGGGVDEQFF. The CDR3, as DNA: TGTGCCAGCAGCAGGGGGGGTGGCGTGGATGAGCAGTTCTTC.